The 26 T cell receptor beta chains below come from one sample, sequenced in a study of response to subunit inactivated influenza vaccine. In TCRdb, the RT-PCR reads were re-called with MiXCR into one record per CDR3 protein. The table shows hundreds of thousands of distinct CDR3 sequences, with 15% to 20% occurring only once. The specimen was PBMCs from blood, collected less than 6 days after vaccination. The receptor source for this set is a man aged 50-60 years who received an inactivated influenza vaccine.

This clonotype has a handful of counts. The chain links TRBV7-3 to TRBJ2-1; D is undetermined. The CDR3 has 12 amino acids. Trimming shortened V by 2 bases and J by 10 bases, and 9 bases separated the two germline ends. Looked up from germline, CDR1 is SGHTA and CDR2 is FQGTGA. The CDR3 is CASSLGSAEQFF. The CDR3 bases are TGTGCCAGCAGCTTAGGTTCTGCAGAGCAGTTCTTC.

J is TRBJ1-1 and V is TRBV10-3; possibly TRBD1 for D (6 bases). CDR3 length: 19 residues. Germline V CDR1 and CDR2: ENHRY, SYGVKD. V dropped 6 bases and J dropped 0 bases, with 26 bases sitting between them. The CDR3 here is CAIRTEDSPTPHMNTEAFF. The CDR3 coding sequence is TGTGCCATCAGGACGGAGGACAGCCCAACTCCTCACATGAACACTGAAGCTTTCTTT.

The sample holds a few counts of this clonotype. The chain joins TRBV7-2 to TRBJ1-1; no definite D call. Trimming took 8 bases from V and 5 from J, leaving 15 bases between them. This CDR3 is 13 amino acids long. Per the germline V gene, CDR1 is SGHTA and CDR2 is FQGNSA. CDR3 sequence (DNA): TGTGCCAGCCCGGGCGGCAGTAGGACTGAAGCTTTCTTT. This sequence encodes CASPGGSRTEAFF.

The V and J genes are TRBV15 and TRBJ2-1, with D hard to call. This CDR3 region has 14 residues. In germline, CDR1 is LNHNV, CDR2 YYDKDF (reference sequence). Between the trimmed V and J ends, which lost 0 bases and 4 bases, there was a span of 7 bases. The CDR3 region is CATSRDGVYNEQFF. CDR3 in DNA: TGTGCCACCAGCAGAGATGGGGTATACAATGAGCAGTTCTTC.

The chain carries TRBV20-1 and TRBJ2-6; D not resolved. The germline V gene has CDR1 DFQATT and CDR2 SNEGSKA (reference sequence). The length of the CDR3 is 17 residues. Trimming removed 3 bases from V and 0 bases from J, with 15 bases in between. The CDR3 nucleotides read TGCAGTGCTAGTCTCATAAGCCTAGACTCTGGGGCCAACGTCCTGACTTTC. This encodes CSASLISLDSGANVLTF.

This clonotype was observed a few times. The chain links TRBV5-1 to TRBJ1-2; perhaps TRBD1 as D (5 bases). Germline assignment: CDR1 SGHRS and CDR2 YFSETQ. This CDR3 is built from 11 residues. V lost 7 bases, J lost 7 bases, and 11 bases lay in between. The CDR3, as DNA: TGCGCCAGCCGATCGGGACCTGGCTACACCTTC. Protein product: CASRSGPGYTF.

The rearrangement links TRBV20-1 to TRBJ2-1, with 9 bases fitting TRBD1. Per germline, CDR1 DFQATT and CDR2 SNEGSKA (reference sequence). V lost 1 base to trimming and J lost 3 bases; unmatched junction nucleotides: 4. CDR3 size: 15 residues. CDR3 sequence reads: CSARGGQGFYNEQFF. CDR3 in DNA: TGCAGTGCTAGAGGGGGACAGGGTTTCTACAATGAGCAGTTCTTC.

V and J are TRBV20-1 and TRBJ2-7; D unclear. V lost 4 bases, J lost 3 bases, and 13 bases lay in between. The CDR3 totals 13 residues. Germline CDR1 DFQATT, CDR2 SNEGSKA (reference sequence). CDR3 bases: TGCAGTGCTAACGGCCCCTTTAACTACGAGCAGTACTTC. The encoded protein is CSANGPFNYEQYF.

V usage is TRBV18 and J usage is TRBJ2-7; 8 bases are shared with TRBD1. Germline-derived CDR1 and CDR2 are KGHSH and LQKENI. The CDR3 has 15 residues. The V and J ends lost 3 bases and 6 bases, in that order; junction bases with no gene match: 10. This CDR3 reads CASSPIRQGTGEQYF. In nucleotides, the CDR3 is TGTGCCAGCTCACCTATCCGACAGGGGACGGGCGAGCAGTACTTC.

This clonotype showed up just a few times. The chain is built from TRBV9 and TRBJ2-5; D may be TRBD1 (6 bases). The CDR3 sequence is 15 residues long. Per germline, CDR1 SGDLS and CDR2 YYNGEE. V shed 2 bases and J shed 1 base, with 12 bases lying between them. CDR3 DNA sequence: TGTGCCAGCAGCGTCAGAACAGGGTTCCAAGAGACCCAGTACTTC. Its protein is CASSVRTGFQETQYF.

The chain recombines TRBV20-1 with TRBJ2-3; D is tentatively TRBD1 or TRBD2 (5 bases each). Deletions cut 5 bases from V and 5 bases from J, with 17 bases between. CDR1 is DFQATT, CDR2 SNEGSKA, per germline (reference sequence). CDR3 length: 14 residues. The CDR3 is CSASRGGAEDTQYF. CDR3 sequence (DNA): TGCAGTGCTTCCCGTGGGGGTGCTGAAGATACGCAGTATTTT.

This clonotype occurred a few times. CDR3: CASSQELQNEQYF. The CDR3 DNA sequence: TGCGCCAGCAGCCAAGAGTTGCAGAACGAGCAGTACTTC. The chain carries TRBV4-3 and TRBJ2-7; D uncertain. The germline gives CDR1 LGHNA, CDR2 YSLEER. V was shortened by 0 bases and J by 5 bases, with 8 bases between the two germline ends. The CDR3 has 13 amino acids.

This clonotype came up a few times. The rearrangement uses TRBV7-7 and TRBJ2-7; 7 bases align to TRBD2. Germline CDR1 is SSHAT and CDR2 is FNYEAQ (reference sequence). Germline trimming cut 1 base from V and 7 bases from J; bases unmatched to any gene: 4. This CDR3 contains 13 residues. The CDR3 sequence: CASSLGAGREQYF. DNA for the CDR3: TGTGCCAGCAGCTTAGGAGCGGGAAGAGAGCAGTACTTC. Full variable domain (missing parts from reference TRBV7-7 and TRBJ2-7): GAGVSQSPRYKVTKRGQDVTLRCDPISSHATLYWYQQALGQGPEFLTYFNYEAQPDKSGLPSDRFSAERPEGSISTLTIQRTEQRDSAMYRCASSLGAGREQYFGPGTRLTVT.

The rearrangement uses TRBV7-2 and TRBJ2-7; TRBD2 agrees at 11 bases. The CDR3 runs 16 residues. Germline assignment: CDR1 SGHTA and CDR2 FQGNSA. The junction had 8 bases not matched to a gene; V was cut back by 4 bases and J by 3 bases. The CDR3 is CASSSSALAGGYEQYF. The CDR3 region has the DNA TGTGCCAGCAGCTCGAGCGCGCTAGCGGGAGGCTACGAGCAGTACTTC.

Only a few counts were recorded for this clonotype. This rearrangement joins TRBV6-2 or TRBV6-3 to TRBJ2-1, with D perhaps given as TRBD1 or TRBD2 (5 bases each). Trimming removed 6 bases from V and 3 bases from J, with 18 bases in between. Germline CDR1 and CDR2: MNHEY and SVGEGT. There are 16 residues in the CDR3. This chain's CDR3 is CASSSDGAIFYNEQFF. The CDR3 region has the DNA TGTGCCAGCAGCTCAGACGGGGCAATCTTCTACAATGAGCAGTTCTTC.

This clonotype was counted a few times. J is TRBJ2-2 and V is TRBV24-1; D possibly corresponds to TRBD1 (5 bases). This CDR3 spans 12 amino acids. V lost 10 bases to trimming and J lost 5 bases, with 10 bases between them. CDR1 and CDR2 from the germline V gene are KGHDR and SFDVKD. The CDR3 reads CATERGTGELFF. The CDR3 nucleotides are TGTGCCACTGAAAGGGGAACCGGGGAGCTGTTTTTT.

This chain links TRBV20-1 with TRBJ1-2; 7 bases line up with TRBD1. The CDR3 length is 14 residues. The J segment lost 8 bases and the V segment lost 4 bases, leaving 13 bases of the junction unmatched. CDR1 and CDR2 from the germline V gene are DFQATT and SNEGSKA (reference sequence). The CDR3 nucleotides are TGCAGTGCTAAAATAGGGACAGATCTTAGAGGCTACACCTTC. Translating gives CSAKIGTDLRGYTF.

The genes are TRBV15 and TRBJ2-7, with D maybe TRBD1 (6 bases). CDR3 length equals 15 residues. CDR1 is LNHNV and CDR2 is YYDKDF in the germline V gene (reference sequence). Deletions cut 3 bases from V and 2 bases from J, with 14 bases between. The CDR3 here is CATSRLPQGTYEQYF. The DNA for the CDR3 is TGTGCCACCAGCAGGTTACCACAGGGAACCTACGAGCAGTACTTC.

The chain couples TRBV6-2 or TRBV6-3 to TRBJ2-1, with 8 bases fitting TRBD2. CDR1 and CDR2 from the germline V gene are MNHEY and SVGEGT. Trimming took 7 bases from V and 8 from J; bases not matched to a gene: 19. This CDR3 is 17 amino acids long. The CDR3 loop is CASKVGQGTGGPHEQFF. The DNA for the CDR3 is TGTGCCAGCAAGGTTGGGCAGGGAACGGGAGGGCCCCATGAGCAGTTCTTC.

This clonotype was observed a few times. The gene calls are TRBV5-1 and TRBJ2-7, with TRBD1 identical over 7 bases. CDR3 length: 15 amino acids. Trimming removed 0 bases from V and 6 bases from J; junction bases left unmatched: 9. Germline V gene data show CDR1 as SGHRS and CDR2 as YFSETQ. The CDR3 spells CASSLAPGGVGEQYF. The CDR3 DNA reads TGCGCCAGCAGCTTGGCTCCAGGGGGTGTGGGCGAGCAGTACTTC.

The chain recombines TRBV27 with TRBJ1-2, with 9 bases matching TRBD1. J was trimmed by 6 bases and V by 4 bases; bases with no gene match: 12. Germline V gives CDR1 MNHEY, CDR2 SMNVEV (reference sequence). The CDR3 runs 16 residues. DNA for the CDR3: TGTGCCAGCAGTTCGTCCGGGACAGGGAAGAGCCATGGCTACACCTTC. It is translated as CASSSSGTGKSHGYTF.

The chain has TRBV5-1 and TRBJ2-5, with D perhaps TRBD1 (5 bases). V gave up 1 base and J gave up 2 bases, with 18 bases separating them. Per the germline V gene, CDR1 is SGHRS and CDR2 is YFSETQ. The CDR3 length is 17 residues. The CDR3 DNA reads TGCGCCAGCAGCTTGTTCTTAGTACCGACAGAACAAGAGACCCAGTACTTC. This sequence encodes CASSLFLVPTEQETQYF.

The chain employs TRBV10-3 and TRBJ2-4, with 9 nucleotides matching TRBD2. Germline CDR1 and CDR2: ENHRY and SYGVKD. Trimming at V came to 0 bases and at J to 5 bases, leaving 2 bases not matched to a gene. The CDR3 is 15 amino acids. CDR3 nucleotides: TGTGCCATCAGTGAGTCTCCTAGCGGGGAAAACATTCAGTACTTC. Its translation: CAISESPSGENIQYF.

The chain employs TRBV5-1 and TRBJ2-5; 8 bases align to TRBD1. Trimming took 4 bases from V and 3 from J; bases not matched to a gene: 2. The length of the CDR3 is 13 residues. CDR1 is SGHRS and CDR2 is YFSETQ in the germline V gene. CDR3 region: CASSVTGEETQYF. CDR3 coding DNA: TGCGCCAGCAGCGTGACAGGGGAAGAGACCCAGTACTTC.

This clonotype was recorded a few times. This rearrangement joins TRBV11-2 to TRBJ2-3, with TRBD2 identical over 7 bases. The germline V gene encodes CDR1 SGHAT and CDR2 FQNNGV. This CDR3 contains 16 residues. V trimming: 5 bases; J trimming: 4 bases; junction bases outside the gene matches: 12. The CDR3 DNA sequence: TGTGCCAGCAGCATTAAAGGCGGGAGTAGCGCAGATACGCAGTATTTT. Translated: CASSIKGGSSADTQYF.

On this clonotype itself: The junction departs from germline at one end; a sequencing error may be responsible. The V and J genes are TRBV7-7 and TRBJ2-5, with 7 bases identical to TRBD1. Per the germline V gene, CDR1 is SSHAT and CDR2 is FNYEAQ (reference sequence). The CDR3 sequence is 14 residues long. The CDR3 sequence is CASSLKGAQETQYF. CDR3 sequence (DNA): TGTGCTAGCAGCTTAAAGGGGGCCCAAGAGACCCAGTACTTC. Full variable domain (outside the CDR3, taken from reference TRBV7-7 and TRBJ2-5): GAGVSQSPRYKVTKRGQDVTLRCDPISSHATLYWYQQALGQGPEFLTYFNYEAQPDKSGLPSDRFSAERPEGSISTLTIQRTEQRDSAMYRCASSLKGAQETQYFGPGTRLLVL.